This TCR beta chain was captured by sequencing in a study of blood T cell repertoires in COVID-19 (dated by TCRdb to between 2020 and 2021). Regarding the study in general: Collaborator samples came from the United States, Italy and Spain and covered acute and convalescent phases of COVID-19. Where available, HLA class I and class II types were taken from metadata supplied by the sample provider and were not determined by assay-based typing. The sample metadata nearly always contained a de-identified subject ID, COVID-19 status, age in years and sex. The samples were drawn from the first 160 participants of the ongoing ImmuneRACE study and from over 950 subjects provided by 6 global collaborators. The material from the prospective study consisted of cDNA or gDNA derived from T cells, B-cell-depleted T cells, or PBMCs. A freely available public database, intended as a resource for researchers studying the immune response to SARS-CoV-2, is where the repertoires were released. Subjects who had been exposed to COVID-19, were actively infected with it, or had recovered from it provided the deeply sampled blood TCRbeta repertoires that made up the dataset. Overall study outcomes, separate from this receptor: The quantity of clinical and demographic metadata differed by source and by participant and was supplied without curation.

Details on this clone: Which antigen it targets is not known. No base quality values were provided; no much bigger clone lies one nucleotide off.

The V and J ends are trimmed by 0 bases and 2 bases, leaving 6 bases between them. Reading from cysteine to phenylalanine, the CDR3 counts 14 amino acids. The DNA shown is the 42-base CDR3, in frame from base 1. CDR1 and CDR2, per the germline V gene, are SGHTA and FQGNSA. Each collaborating institution followed its own protocols to collect whole blood in K2EDTA tubes. For TCRbeta analysis, collaborators shipped samples in one of three forms: frozen whole blood, isolated PBMCs, or DNA extracted from either of those sample types. The immunoSEQ Assay, a bias-controlled multiplex PCR, was used to amplify TCRbeta CDR3 regions from genomic DNA. In the original analysis: Within the assay, amplification of reference gene primers was used to estimate how many nucleated cells each sample contained. To quantify the absolute abundance of each unique TCRbeta CDR3 rearrangement, sequence reads were collapsed and filtered. For each sample, productive Simpson clonality was calculated as the square root of Simpson's diversity index across productive rearrangements. TCRdb limited this immuneACCESS table to in-frame rearrangements with V and J called. A share of clones is missing; checked studies link under half to unresolved V genes, and the rest is unexplained. V and J calls and clone size come straight from that table; D and trimming were deduced from the DNA. This sample comprises more than 150,000 clones, around 82% of them detected only once. The ten largest clonotypes hold roughly 9.8% of the sample.

The chain uses TRBV7-2 and TRBJ2-3; the D gene is unclear. This TCR was recovered from an elderly woman with acute or convalescent COVID-19. What was sequenced was peripheral blood. The sequence in DNA is TGTGCCAGCAGCTTAGCGTACTCCACAGATACGCAGTATTTT. It encodes CASSLAYSTDTQYF.